These 22 T cell receptor beta chains came from one sample sequenced in a study of CD8+ T cells in alopecia areata. Extracted from the samples, RNA was reverse transcribed into cDNA to serve as the sequencing template. This table comes from immunoSEQ multiplex PCR, and its TCRdb copy is limited to in-frame clones, with some not included. The sample contains 180,000 or so clones, 67% of which appear only once. The sample was CD8+ T cells sorted from blood, taken at week 0. Receptors originate from a human donor with alopecia areata.

V usage is TRBV14 and J usage is TRBJ2-7, with D possibly TRBD2 on 6 matching bases. Germline V gene data show CDR1 as SGHDN and CDR2 as FVKESK. Trimming took off 5 bases at V and 7 bases at J, with 9 bases between the two ends. The length of the CDR3 is 11 residues. The CDR3 DNA sequence: TGTGCCAGCAGCGCTGCGGGGGAGCAGTACTTC. The encoded protein is CASSAAGEQYF.

V and J are TRBV30 and TRBJ1-1, with D maybe TRBD1 (5 bases). Germline lookup yields CDR1 GTSNPN and CDR2 SVGIG (reference sequence). The CDR3 runs to 15 residues. The V end was cut by 2 bases, the J end by 4 bases, with 17 bases between. The CDR3 region is CAWSQWGGGSTEAFF. CDR3 in DNA: TGTGCCTGGAGTCAATGGGGGGGTGGGTCCACTGAAGCTTTCTTT.

This clone was seen a few times. This sequence joins TRBV6-5 and TRBJ2-7; D perhaps matches TRBD2 (5 bases). V gave up 4 bases and J gave up 6 bases, with 10 bases separating them. Germline V CDR1 and CDR2: MNHEY, SVGAGI. The CDR3 runs 12 residues. CDR3 region: CASSSQEGEQYF. As DNA, the CDR3 is TGTGCCAGCAGTTCCCAAGAGGGCGAGCAGTACTTC.

Concerning this clone: Other DNA sequences within the sample encode an identical CDR3. The genes are TRBV12-5 and TRBJ1-2; 9 positions agree with TRBD1. The length of the CDR3 is 17 residues. J gave up 2 bases and V 0 bases, and 7 bases lay outside the gene matches. Germline V gene data show CDR1 as LGHNT and CDR2 as FRNRAP. CDR3 nucleotide sequence: TGTGCTAGTGGTTTGGTACGGGGACAGGGACGGAACTATGGCTACACCTTC. Protein sequence: CASGLVRGQGRNYGYTF.

V gene TRBV15 combines with J gene TRBJ2-3, with D possibly TRBD1 on 5 matching bases. The V end was cut by 0 bases, the J end by 4 bases, with 14 bases between. The CDR3 runs to 16 residues. Germline V gene data show CDR1 as LNHNV and CDR2 as YYDKDF (reference sequence). Here the CDR3 reads CATSRDPQGLADTQYF. The CDR3 region has the DNA TGTGCCACCAGCAGAGATCCCCAGGGTTTGGCAGATACGCAGTATTTT.

This chain joins TRBV19 and TRBJ2-4; D is unclear. Germline V gene data show CDR1 as LNHDA and CDR2 as SQIVND (reference sequence). This CDR3 is built from 13 residues. V was shortened by 6 bases and J by 3 bases, with 9 bases between the two germline ends. This CDR3 reads CASSYGDKNIQYF. CDR3 sequence (DNA): TGTGCCAGTAGCTATGGAGACAAAAACATTCAGTACTTC.

The chain's CDR3 is CASSYLGFQETQYF. CDR3 in DNA: TGTGCCAGCAGTTACTTAGGGTTCCAAGAGACCCAGTACTTC. This chain links TRBV6-5 with TRBJ2-5; D is uncertain. This CDR3 contains 14 residues. Deletions cut 1 base from V and 1 base from J, with 7 bases between. Per the germline V gene, CDR1 is MNHEY and CDR2 is SVGAGI.

The J gene is TRBJ1-2, the V gene TRBV30; D gene uncertain. Trimming took 5 bases from V and 0 from J, leaving 13 bases between them. The CDR3 is made up of 14 amino acids. The V gene's germline CDR1 is GTSNPN and CDR2 SVGIG (reference sequence). The CDR3 DNA is TGTGCCTGGGGACCGACCGTTACTAACTATGGCTACACCTTC. The encoded protein is CAWGPTVTNYGYTF. The entire variable domain, with the rest obtained from reference TRBV30 and TRBJ1-2, is as follows: SQTIHQWPATLVQPVGSPLSLECTVEGTSNPNLYWYRQAAGRGLQLLFYSVGIGQISSEVPQNLSASRPQDRQFILSSKKLLLSDSGFYLCAWGPTVTNYGYTFGSGTRLTVV.

V is TRBV14 and J is TRBJ2-7; TRBD2 aligns across 7 bases. The germline V gene has CDR1 SGHDN and CDR2 FVKESK. V dropped 1 base and J dropped 2; count of bases not matched to a gene: 5. This CDR3 has 15 residues. CDR3 coding DNA: TGTGCCAGCAGCCAAGGCGGGGGACTTCCCTACGAGCAGTACTTC. Its protein is CASSQGGGLPYEQYF.

This rearrangement joins TRBV7-9 to TRBJ2-7, with 7 bases matching TRBD1. The germline gives CDR1 SEHNR, CDR2 FQNEAQ (reference sequence). V lost 1 base and J lost 3; bases outside the gene matches: 12. The length of the CDR3 is 17 residues. CDR3 amino acids: CASSLVAGTARVYEQYF. In DNA, the CDR3 is TGTGCCAGCAGCTTAGTAGCCGGGACAGCCAGAGTCTACGAGCAGTACTTC. The whole variable domain, remainder taken from reference TRBV7-9 and TRBJ2-7, is DTGVSQNPRHKITKRGQNVTFRCDPISEHNRLYWYRQTLGQGPEFLTYFQNEAQLEKSRLLSDRFSAERPKGSFSTLEIQRTEQGDSAMYLCASSLVAGTARVYEQYFGPGTRLTVT.

Only a few counts were recorded for this clone. The chain is built from TRBV2 and TRBJ1-3; maybe TRBD1 (5 bases). The V gene lost 8 bases and the J gene lost 0 bases, with 17 bases spanning the gap. Germline V gene lookup returns CDR1 SNHLY and CDR2 FYNNEI. The CDR3 loop spans 16 amino acids. CDR3 nucleotides: TGTGCCAGCGACCCCCTAGACGGGGGCTCTGGAAACACCATATATTTT. Amino acids: CASDPLDGGSGNTIYF.

The chain is built from TRBV5-6 and TRBJ1-2; 7 bases fit TRBD1. The CDR3 loop spans 14 amino acids. Germline CDR1 and CDR2: SGHDT and YYEEEE. Trimming cost V 3 bases and J 4 bases; bases outside gene matches: 6. The CDR3: CASSYGQAVYGYTF. The CDR3 nucleotides are TGTGCCAGCAGCTACGGACAGGCTGTCTATGGCTACACCTTC.

CDR3 nucleotides: TGTGCCAGCAGCTCACAGGGCCGGTACGAGCAGTACTTC. Protein sequence: CASSSQGRYEQYF. The chain is built from TRBV7-8 and TRBJ2-7; D may be TRBD1 (6 bases). The germline V gene has CDR1 SGHVS and CDR2 FQNEAQ. Trimming shortened V by 4 bases and J by 4 bases, and 11 bases separated the two germline ends. This CDR3 comprises 13 residues.

The chain recombines TRBV27 with TRBJ1-1; the match to TRBD1 covers 7 bases. The CDR3 runs 15 residues. CDR1 is MNHEY and CDR2 is SMNVEV in the germline V gene (reference sequence). V dropped 3 bases and J dropped 1; count of bases not matched to a gene: 5. CDR3 sequence reads: CASSFGTGANTEAFF. Here the CDR3 DNA reads TGTGCCAGCAGTTTTGGCACAGGGGCGAACACTGAAGCTTTCTTT.

The CDR3 loop is CASSQEAADEQYF. The DNA of the CDR3 is TGTGCCAGCAGCCAAGAGGCAGCGGACGAGCAGTACTTC. This rearrangement joins TRBV4-2 to TRBJ2-7, with D possibly being TRBD2 (5 bases). Between the trimmed V and J ends, which lost 0 bases and 5 bases, there was a span of 8 bases. The CDR3 loop spans 13 amino acids. Germline CDR1 reads LGHNA; CDR2 reads YNFKEQ.

The chain employs TRBV7-9 and TRBJ1-2; no firm D call. The CDR3 has 12 amino acids. Trimming took off 7 bases at V and 11 bases at J, with 17 bases between the two ends. The germline CDR1 and CDR2 sequences are SEHNR and FQNEAQ (reference sequence). The CDR3 DNA reads as TGTGCCAGCATGAGCCTTCTTATGGGATACACCTTC. It translates to CASMSLLMGYTF.

V is TRBV11-3 and J is TRBJ1-5, with no clear D. The CDR3 has 13 amino acids. Trimming took 8 bases from V and 5 from J, leaving 13 bases between them. The V gene's germline CDR1 is SGHNT and CDR2 YENEEA. CDR3 coding DNA: TGTGCCAGCGAGGGTTGGGTTGATCAGCCCCAGCATTTT. Amino acid sequence: CASEGWVDQPQHF.

The gene calls are TRBV27 and TRBJ2-7; D is unclear. V was pared by 2 bases and J by 3 bases, with 8 bases between. This CDR3 has 13 amino acids. Germline V lookup: CDR1 MNHEY, CDR2 SMNVEV (reference sequence). The CDR3 region has the DNA TGTGCCAGCAGTTTAACCCCAAACTACGAGCAGTACTTC. It codes for CASSLTPNYEQYF.

The rearrangement joins TRBV6-5 to TRBJ2-3; D is undetermined. The CDR3 contains 12 residues. Germline loops: CDR1 MNHEY, CDR2 SVGAGI. The germline V and J ends were trimmed by 6 bases and 3 bases, with 7 bases remaining between them. The CDR3 here is CASSPETDTQYF. The CDR3 DNA sequence: TGTGCCAGCAGCCCTGAGACAGATACGCAGTATTTT.

V and J are TRBV2 and TRBJ1-4; no clear D. The ends were cut back, 2 bases at V and 0 bases at J, with 10 bases in the middle. From germline, CDR1 is SNHLY and CDR2 FYNNEI. The CDR3 extends over 16 amino acids. The chain's CDR3 is CASSERSGATNEKLFF. The CDR3 region has the DNA TGTGCCAGCAGTGAAAGGTCTGGGGCAACTAATGAAAAACTGTTTTTT. The variable domain in full, with the rest retrieved from reference TRBV2 and TRBJ1-4, is EPEVTQTPSHQVTQMGQEVILRCVPISNHLYFYWYRQILGQKVEFLVSFYNNEISEKSEIFDDQFSVERPDGSNFTLKIRSTKLEDSAMYFCASSERSGATNEKLFFGSGTQLSVL.

The rearrangement uses TRBV2 and TRBJ2-3, with a possible D match to TRBD1 (5 bases). CDR3 length: 12 residues. Germline CDR1 is SNHLY and CDR2 is FYNNEI. Trimming took 7 bases from V and 1 from J, leaving 6 bases between them. As DNA, the CDR3 is TGTGCCAGCATAGGGGGCACAGATACGCAGTATTTT. It translates to CASIGGTDTQYF.

This clone was recorded only once. The chain employs TRBV7-9 and TRBJ2-5, with TRBD1 matching over 10 bases. The J call is in doubt because the DNA end fits TRBJ2-7 better. The CDR3 sequence is 13 residues long. Germline lookup yields CDR1 SEHNR and CDR2 FQNEAQ (reference sequence). The chain's CDR3 is CASSGQGDTEQYF. CDR3 coding DNA: TGTGCCAGCAGCGGACAGGGGGATACCGAGCAGTACTTC.